This T cell receptor (beta chain) is from a study of cytomegalovirus exposure and HLA in healthy donors. PCR involved 60 Vbeta and 13 Jbeta primers. Repertoires were generated with immunoSEQ multiplex PCR, while TCRdb's copy carries only in-frame clones and drops some. The data contain about 91,000 clones, approximately 89% of them singletons. The specimen sequenced was PBMCs. The clonotype comes from a man under 40 in good health and CMV-seropositive.

CDR3 bases: TGTGCCAGCAGCCAGGGACAGGCCTTCGGGGAGACCCAGTACTTC. Protein: CASSQGQAFGETQYF. The rearrangement joins TRBV5-8 to TRBJ2-5, with 8 bases lining up with TRBD1. Germline V gene lookup returns CDR1 SGHTS and CDR2 YDEGEE. The V gene end was trimmed by 4 bases and the J gene end by 5 bases; junction bases not matched to a gene: 10. CDR3 length equals 15 residues.